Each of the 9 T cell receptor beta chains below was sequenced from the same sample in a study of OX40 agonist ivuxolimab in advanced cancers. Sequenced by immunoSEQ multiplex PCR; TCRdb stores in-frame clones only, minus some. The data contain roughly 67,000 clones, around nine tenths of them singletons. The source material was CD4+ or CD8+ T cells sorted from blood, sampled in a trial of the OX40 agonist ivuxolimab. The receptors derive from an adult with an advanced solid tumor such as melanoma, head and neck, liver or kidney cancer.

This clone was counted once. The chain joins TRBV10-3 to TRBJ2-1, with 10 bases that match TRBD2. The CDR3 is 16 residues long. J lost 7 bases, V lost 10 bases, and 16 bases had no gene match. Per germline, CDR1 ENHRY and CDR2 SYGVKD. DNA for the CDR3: TGTGCCACCCTCCGAAGTCTAGCGGGGGCCTTAAATGAGCAGTTCTTC. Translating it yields CATLRSLAGALNEQFF.

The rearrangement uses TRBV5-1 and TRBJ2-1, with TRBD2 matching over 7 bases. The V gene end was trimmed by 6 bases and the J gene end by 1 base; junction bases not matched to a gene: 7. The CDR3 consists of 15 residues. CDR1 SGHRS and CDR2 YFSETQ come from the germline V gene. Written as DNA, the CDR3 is TGCGCCAGCACCCCGGGCGGGGGTTCCTACAATGAGCAGTTCTTC. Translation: CASTPGGGSYNEQFF.

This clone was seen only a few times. CDR3 loop: CASREQSNQPQHF. The CDR3 bases are TGTGCCAGCAGGGAACAGAGCAATCAGCCCCAGCATTTT. V gene TRBV6-1 combines with J gene TRBJ1-5; unclear D gene. Per the germline V gene, CDR1 is MNHNS and CDR2 is SASEGT. This CDR3 comprises 13 residues. V lost 6 bases to trimming and J lost 1 base, with 7 bases between them.

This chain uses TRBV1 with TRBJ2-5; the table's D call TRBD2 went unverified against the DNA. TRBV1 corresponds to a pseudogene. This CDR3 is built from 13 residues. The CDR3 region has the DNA TGCACCAGCAGCCCTCCTGAACCGGGAACCCAGTACTTC. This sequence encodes CTSSPPEPGTQYF.

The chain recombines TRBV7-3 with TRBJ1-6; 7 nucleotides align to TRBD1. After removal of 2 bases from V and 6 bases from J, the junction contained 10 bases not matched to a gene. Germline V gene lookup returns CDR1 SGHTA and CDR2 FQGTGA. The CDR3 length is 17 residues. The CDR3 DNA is TGTGCCAGCAGCTTATTCGTAGGGGGCAGCAGTAATTCACCCCTCCACTTT. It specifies CASSLFVGGSSNSPLHF.

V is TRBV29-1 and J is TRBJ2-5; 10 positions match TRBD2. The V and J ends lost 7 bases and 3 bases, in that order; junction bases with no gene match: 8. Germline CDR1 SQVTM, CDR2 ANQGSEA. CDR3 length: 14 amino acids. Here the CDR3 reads CSAYGTSEKETQYF. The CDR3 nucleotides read TGCAGCGCCTACGGGACTAGCGAAAAAGAGACCCAGTACTTC.

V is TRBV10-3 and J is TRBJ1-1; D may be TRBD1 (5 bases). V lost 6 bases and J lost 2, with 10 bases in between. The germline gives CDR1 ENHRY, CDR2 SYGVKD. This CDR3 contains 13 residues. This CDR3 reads CAIRGRDNTEAFF. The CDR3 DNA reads TGTGCCATCAGGGGGCGGGATAACACTGAAGCTTTCTTT.

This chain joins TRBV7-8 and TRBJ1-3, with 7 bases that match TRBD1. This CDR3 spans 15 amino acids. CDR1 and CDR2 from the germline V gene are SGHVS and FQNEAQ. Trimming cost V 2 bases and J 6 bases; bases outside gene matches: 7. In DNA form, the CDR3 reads TGTGCCAGCAGCTTAATGAGGGGGCTCCCAAACACCATATATTTT. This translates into CASSLMRGLPNTIYF.

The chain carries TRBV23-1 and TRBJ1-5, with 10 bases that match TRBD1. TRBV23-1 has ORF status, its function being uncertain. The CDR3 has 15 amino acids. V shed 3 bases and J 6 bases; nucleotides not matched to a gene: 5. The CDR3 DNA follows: TGCGCCAGCAGTCACCCGGGACAGGGGTGTCAGCCCCAGCATTTT. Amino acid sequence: CASSHPGQGCQPQHF.